These T cell receptor beta chains were read from a single sample in a study of cytomegalovirus exposure and HLA in healthy donors. This table comes from immunoSEQ multiplex PCR, and its TCRdb copy is limited to in-frame clones, with some not included. Of 200,000 to 250,000 clones listed, 77% are singletons. Source material: PBMCs. The source of these receptors is a woman aged 55-75 years in good health and CMV-seropositive. The CDR3 runs from the conserved cysteine through the conserved F or W. D genes are given only for firm matches. Clone size is stated in some rows and not others, as once, few, many or a class when expanded.

>NA|NA|TRBJ1-3|TRBV4-3
TGCGCCAGCAGCCCACAGGGATTTGGAAACACCATATATTTT
CASSPQGFGNTIYF
>NA|NA|TRBJ2-2|TRBV5-1
TGCGCCAGCAGGGGACAAGGAGGCACCGGGGAGCTGTTTTTT
CASRGQGGTGELFF
>NA|TRBD1|TRBJ1-1|TRBV29-1
TGCAGCGCTGAGACAGGGGCATGGACTGAAGCTTTCTTT
CSAETGAWTEAFF
>NA|NA|TRBJ1-6|TRBV5-1
TGCGCCAGCAGCCGGGGGGGGGCAGCTAATTCACCCCTCCACTTT
CASSRGGAANSPLHF
>NA|TRBD2|TRBJ2-3|TRBV25-1
TGTGCCAGCAGTGATGGGGCTAGCGGGAGAAATACGCAGTATTTT
CASSDGASGRNTQYF
>NA|NA|TRBJ2-3|TRBV21-1
TGTGCCAGCAGCAAAGTTGGAGCGGGGGGGCCGGCAGATACGCAGTATTTT
CASSKVGAGGPADTQYF
>NA|NA|TRBJ2-7|TRBV6-5
TGTGCCAGCAGCAGACAGGCCCAAACTGGGGAGCAGTACTTC
CASSRQAQTGEQYF
>NA|NA|TRBJ1-4|TRBV11-2
TGTGCCAGCAGCACCAGACGAGGATACGGAGATGAAAAACTGTTTTTT
CASSTRRGYGDEKLFF
>NA|NA|TRBJ1-2|TRBV30
TGTGCCTGGAGTTTTCACACGAATGGCTACACCTTC
CAWSFHTNGYTF
>NA|NA|TRBJ2-7|TRBV5-8
TGTGCCAGCAGCTGGGGGACCAAACAGGGAAGGGGATACTACGAGCAGTACTTC
CASSWGTKQGRGYYEQYF
>NA|TRBD2|TRBJ2-7|TRBV5-1
TGCGCCAGCAGCCCCGGGACTAGCGGGACCTTCTCCTACGAGCAGTACTTC
CASSPGTSGTFSYEQYF
>once|NA|TRBJ2-2|TRBV2
TGTGCCAGCAGTAAGGAGGGAGGACAGGCCGGGGAGCTGTTTTTT
CASSKEGGQAGELFF
>few|TRBD2|TRBJ2-5|TRBV5-1
TGCGCCAGCAGCCCGGGACTAGCGGGGGAGACCCAGTACTTC
CASSPGLAGETQYF
>NA|NA|TRBJ1-4|TRBV29-1
TGCAGCGTTGGGCGTGGGGGCGCGGGTAATGAAAAACTGTTTTTT
CSVGRGGAGNEKLFF
>once|TRBD2|TRBJ2-3|TRBV7-2
TGTGCCAGCAGCTTACAAGCGGGGATCTCTGCAGATACGCAGTATTTT
CASSLQAGISADTQYF
>NA|NA|TRBJ2-5|TRBV6-7
TGTGCCACCTTCGCGATTCACGGGGGAGAGACCCAGTACTTC
CATFAIHGGETQYF
>NA|NA|TRBJ2-2|TRBV2
TGTGCCAGCACCCAAAGGACGGAGGGCACCGGGGAGCTGTTTTTT
CASTQRTEGTGELFF
>once|NA|TRBJ2-3|TRBV4-3
TGCGCCAGCAGCCAAGACTACCGCACAGATACGCAGTATTTT
CASSQDYRTDTQYF
>NA|NA|TRBJ1-2|TRBV6-5
TGTGCCAGCAGTTACTCGGTGGGCCGCTATGCTGGCTACACCTTC
CASSYSVGRYAGYTF
>NA|NA|TRBJ1-1|TRBV19
TGTGCCAGTAGTATATACAGGGAGGGGAACACTGAAGCTTTCTTT
CASSIYREGNTEAFF
>NA|TRBD2|TRBJ2-1|TRBV9
TGTGCCAGCAGCTTTAGCGGGGGAGAGCAGTTCTTC
CASSFSGGEQFF
>NA|TRBD2|TRBJ2-7|TRBV7-8
TGTGCCAGCAGCCCCAGCGGGAGTTCCGCCTACGAGCAGTACTTC
CASSPSGSSAYEQYF
>NA|NA|TRBJ1-1|TRBV30
TGTGCCTGGAGAGGACAAGTCGACACTGAAGCTTTCTTT
CAWRGQVDTEAFF
>NA|NA|TRBJ2-7|TRBV7-2
TGTGCCAGCAGCTTAGGGGGCAGGGACGAGCAGTACTTC
CASSLGGRDEQYF
>NA|TRBD1|TRBJ1-1|TRBV2
TGTGCCAGCAGGACCGGGACAGAGACCACTGAAGCTTTCTTT
CASRTGTETTEAFF
>NA|TRBD1|TRBJ2-1|TRBV11-2
TGTGCCAGCAGCTTCCGGGACAGCCGTGAGCAGTTCTTC
CASSFRDSREQFF
>NA|NA|TRBJ1-5|TRBV29-1
TGCAGCGTTGGGGAGGGAAATAAGCAGCCCCAGCATTTT
CSVGEGNKQPQHF
>NA|TRBD2|TRBJ2-3|TRBV30
TGTGCCTGGACCGCGGGAGGCCCAGATACGCAGTATTTT
CAWTAGGPDTQYF
>NA|NA|TRBJ1-4|TRBV6-5
TGTGCCAGCAGCCGGGAGGGTGTTGGTGAAAAACTGTTTTTT
CASSREGVGEKLFF
>NA|NA|TRBJ1-1|TRBV6-1
TGTGCCAGCAGGAACTCTAGGTACGAAGCTTTCTTT
CASRNSRYEAFF
>few|NA|TRBJ1-4|TRBV6-1
TGTGCCAGCAGTGAAGGCTGGGGACAATACGAAAAACTGTTTTTT
CASSEGWGQYEKLFF
>NA|NA|TRBJ2-7|TRBV5-4
TGTGCCAGCAGCTTACCGGGAGTAAGCTCCTACGAGCAGTACTTC
CASSLPGVSSYEQYF
>NA|NA|TRBJ1-1|TRBV7-3
TGTGCCAGCAGCTCCCAACAGGGAAACACTGAAGCTTTCTTT
CASSSQQGNTEAFF
>NA|TRBD1|TRBJ1-1|TRBV4-1
TGCGCCAGCAGCCAGTTACAGGGGGCTGTCCGTGAAGCTTTCTTT
CASSQLQGAVREAFF
>NA|NA|TRBJ2-7|TRBV12-5
TGTGCTAGTGGGCAGACCTACGAGCAGTACTTC
CASGQTYEQYF
>NA|TRBD1|TRBJ1-2|TRBV7-8
TGTGCCAGCAGCCCCGGGACAGCTAACTATGGCTACACCTTC
CASSPGTANYGYTF
>NA|TRBD1|TRBJ1-1|TRBV11-2
TGTGCCAGCAGCTTACAGAACAGGGGGCCCGCCGAAGCTTTCTTT
CASSLQNRGPAEAFF
>NA|NA|TRBJ2-6|TRBV5-1
TGCGCCAGCAGCTTGGAGAGCTCTGGGGCCAACGTCCTGACTTTC
CASSLESSGANVLTF
>NA|TRBD2|TRBJ2-1|TRBV6-4
TGTGCCAGCAGTGACTCGATAGTCGGAGTGACTAGCGGGACTGGTAACTACAATGAGCAGTTCTTC
CASSDSIVGVTSGTGNYNEQFF
>NA|TRBD1|TRBJ2-1|TRBV28
TGTGCCAGCAGACCGGGACAGAGGTACAATGAGCAGTTCTTC
CASRPGQRYNEQFF
>NA|NA|TRBJ1-2|TRBV21-1
TGTGCCAGCAGCAAACCACAGGGTACATGCTATGGCTACACCTTC
CASSKPQGTCYGYTF